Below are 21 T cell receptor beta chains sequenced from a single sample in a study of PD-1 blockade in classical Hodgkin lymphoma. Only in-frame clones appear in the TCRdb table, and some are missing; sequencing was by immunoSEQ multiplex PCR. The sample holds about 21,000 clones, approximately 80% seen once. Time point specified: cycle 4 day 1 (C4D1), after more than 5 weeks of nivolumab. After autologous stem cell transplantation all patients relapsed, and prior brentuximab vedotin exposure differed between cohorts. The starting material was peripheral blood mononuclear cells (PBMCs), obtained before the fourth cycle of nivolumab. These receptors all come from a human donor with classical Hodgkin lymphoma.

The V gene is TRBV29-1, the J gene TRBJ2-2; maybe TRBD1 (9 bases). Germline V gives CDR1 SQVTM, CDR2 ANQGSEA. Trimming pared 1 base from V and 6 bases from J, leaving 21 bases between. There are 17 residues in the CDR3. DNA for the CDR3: TGCAGCGTTGAAGGACTACGGGAGGGACAGGGTCCCGGGGAGCTGTTTTTT. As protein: CSVEGLREGQGPGELFF.

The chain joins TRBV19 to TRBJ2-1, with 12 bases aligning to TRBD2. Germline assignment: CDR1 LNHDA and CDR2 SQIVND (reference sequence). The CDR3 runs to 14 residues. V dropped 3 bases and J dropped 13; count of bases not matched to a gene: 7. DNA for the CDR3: TGTGCCAGTAGTATTGAACTAGCGGGGGGTCCTCAGTTCTTC. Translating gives CASSIELAGGPQFF. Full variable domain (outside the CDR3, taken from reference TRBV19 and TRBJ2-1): DGGITQSPKYLFRKEGQNVTLSCEQNLNHDAMYWYRQDPGQGLRLIYYSQIVNDFQKGDIAEGYSVSREKKESFPLTVTSAQKNPTAFYLCASSIELAGGPQFFGPGTRLTVL.

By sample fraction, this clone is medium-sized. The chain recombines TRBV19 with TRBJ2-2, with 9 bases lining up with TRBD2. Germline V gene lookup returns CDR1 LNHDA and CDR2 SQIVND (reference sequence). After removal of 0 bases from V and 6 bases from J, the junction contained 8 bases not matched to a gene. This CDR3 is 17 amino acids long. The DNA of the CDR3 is TGTGCCAGTAGTATAGAGGCTAGCGGGGTCGGGGCCGGGGAGCTGTTTTTT. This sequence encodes CASSIEASGVGAGELFF.

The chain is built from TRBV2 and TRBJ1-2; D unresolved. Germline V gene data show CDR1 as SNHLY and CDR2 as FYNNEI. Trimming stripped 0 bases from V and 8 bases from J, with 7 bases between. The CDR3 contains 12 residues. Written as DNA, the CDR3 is TGTGCCAGCAGTGAAGCAGGTGGAGGCTACACCTTC. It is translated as CASSEAGGGYTF.

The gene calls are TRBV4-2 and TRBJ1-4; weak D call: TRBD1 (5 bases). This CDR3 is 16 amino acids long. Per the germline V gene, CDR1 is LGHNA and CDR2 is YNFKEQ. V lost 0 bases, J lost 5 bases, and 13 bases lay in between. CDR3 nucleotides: TGTGCCAGCAGCCAAGATATTACCCGGGGGAATGAAAAACTGTTTTTT. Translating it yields CASSQDITRGNEKLFF.

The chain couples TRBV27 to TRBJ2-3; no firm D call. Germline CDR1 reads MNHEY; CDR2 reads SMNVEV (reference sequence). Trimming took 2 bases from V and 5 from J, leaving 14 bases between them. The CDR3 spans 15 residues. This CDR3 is CASSLGPLLGDTQYF. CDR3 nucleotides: TGTGCCAGCAGTTTAGGCCCACTCCTTGGAGATACGCAGTATTTT.

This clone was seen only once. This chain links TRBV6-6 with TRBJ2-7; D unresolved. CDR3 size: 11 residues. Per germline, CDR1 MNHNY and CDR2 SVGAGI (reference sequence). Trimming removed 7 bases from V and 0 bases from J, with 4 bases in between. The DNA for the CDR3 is TGTGCCAGCATTGGCTCCTACGAGCAGTACTTC. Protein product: CASIGSYEQYF.

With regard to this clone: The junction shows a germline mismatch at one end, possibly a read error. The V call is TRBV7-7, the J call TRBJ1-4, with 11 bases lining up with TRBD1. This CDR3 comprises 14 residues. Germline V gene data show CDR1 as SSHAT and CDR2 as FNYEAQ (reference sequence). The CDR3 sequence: CASSSGQGDEKLFF. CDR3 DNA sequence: TGTGCTAGCAGCTCGGGACAGGGGGACGAAAAACTGTTTTTT. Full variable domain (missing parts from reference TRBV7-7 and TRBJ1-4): GAGVSQSPRYKVTKRGQDVTLRCDPISSHATLYWYQQALGQGPEFLTYFNYEAQPDKSGLPSDRFSAERPEGSISTLTIQRTEQRDSAMYRCASSSGQGDEKLFFGSGTQLSVL.

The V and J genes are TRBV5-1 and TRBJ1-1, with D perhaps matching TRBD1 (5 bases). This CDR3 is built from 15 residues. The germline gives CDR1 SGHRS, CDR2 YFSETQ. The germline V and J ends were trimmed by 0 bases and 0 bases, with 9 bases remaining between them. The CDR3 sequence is CASSLVQGLNTEAFF. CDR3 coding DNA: TGCGCCAGCAGCTTGGTTCAGGGACTGAACACTGAAGCTTTCTTT.

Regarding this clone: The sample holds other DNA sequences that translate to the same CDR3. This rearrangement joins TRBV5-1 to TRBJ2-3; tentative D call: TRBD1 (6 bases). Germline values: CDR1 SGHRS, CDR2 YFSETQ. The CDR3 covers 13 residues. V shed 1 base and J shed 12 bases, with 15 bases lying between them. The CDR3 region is CASSLPPGAHQYF. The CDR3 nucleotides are TGCGCCAGCAGCTTGCCCCCAGGGGCGCATCAGTATTTT.

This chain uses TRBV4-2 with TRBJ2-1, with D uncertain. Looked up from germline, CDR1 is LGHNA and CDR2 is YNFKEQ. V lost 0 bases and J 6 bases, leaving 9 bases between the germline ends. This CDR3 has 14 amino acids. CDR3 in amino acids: CASSQDWGFNEQFF. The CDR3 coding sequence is TGTGCCAGCAGCCAAGATTGGGGTTTCAATGAGCAGTTCTTC.

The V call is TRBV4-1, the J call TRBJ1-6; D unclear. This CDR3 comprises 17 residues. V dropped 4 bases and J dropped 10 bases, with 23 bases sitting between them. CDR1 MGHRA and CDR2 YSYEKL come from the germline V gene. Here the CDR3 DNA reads TGCGCCAGCAGCCCCACCGTTGCGGAGGGAAGAGGATCACCCCTCCACTTT. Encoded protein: CASSPTVAEGRGSPLHF.

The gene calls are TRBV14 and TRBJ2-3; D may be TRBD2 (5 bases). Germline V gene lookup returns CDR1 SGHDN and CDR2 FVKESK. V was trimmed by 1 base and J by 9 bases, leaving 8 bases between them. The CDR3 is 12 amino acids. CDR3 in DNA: TGTGCCAGCAGCCAAGCGGGGTCCACGCAGTATTTT. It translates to CASSQAGSTQYF.

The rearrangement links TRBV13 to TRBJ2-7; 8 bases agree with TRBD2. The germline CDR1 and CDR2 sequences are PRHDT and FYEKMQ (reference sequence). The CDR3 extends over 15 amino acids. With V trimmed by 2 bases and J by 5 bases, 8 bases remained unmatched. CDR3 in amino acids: CASSLISGGPDEQYF. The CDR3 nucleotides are TGTGCCAGCAGCTTAATTTCGGGAGGGCCAGACGAGCAGTACTTC. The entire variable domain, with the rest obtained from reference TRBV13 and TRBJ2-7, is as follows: AAGVIQSPRHLIKEKRETATLKCYPIPRHDTVYWYQQGPGQDPQFLISFYEKMQSDKGSIPDRFSAQQFSDYHSELNMSSLELGDSALYFCASSLISGGPDEQYFGPGTRLTVT.

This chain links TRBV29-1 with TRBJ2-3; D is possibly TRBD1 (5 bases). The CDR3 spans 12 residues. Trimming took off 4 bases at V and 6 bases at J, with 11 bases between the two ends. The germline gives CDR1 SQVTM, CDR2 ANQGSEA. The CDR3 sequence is CSVGAGSDTQYF. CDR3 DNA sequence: TGCAGCGTTGGGGCAGGGTCGGATACGCAGTATTTT.

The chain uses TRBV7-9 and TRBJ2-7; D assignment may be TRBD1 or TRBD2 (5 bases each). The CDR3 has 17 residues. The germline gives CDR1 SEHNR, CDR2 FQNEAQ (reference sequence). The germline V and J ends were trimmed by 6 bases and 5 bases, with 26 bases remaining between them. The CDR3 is CASSPRDGSRSVDEQYF. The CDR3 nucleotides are TGTGCCAGCAGTCCCCGGGACGGAAGCCGGTCGGTGGACGAGCAGTACTTC.

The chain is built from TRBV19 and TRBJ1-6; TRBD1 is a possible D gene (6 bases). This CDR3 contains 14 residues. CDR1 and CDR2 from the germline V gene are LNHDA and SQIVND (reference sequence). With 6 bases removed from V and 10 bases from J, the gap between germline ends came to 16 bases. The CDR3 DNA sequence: TGTGCCAGTAGCCCGGGACACCTCGGATCACCCCTCCACTTT. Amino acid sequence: CASSPGHLGSPLHF.

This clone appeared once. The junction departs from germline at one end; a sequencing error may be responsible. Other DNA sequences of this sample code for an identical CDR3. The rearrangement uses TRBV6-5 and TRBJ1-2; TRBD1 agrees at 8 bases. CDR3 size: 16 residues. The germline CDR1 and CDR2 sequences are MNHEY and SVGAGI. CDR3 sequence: CASSYGQGGYGDGYTF. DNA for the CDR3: TGTGCTAGCAGTTACGGACAGGGTGGATATGGAGATGGCTACACCTTC.

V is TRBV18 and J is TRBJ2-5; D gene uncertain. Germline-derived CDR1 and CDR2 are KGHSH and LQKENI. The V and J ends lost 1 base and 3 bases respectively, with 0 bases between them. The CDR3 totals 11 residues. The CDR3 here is CASSPQETQYF. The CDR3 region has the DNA TGTGCCAGCTCACCACAAGAGACCCAGTACTTC.

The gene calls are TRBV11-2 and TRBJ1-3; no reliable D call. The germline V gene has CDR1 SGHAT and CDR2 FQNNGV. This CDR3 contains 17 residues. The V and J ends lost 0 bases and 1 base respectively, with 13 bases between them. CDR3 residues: CASSLEGFPLSGNTIYF. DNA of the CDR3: TGTGCCAGCAGCTTAGAGGGCTTCCCGCTATCTGGAAACACCATATATTTT.

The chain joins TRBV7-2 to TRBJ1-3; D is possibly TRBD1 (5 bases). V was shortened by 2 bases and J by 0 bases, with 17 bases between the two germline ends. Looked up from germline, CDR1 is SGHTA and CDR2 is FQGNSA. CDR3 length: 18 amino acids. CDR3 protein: CASSLNGGTDFSGNTIYF. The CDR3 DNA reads TGTGCCAGCAGCTTAAATGGAGGGACGGACTTCTCTGGAAACACCATATATTTT.